This TCR beta chain stems from a study of tumor and adjacent non-tumor tissue in lung cancer. Study as a whole: Samples averaged about 3.8 million productive TCRbeta reads each. Study-wide results and caveats: Tumor TCR diversity, when higher, was linked to shorter survival. In normal lung, the top 100 clones were significantly more dominant than in tumor.

CDR3 size: 16 residues. Looked up from germline, CDR1 is MNHNY and CDR2 is SVGAGI (reference sequence). About this clonotype: Its specificity is unknown. Mismatch with germline at one junction end may stem from a read error.

Three rounds of nested PCR, following a modified ARM-PCR protocol, produced the TCRbeta library. TCRdb fed the multiplex PCR reads into MiXCR, producing one record per CDR3 protein. The sample gives around 210,000 distinct CDR3 sequences, approximately 74% of which show up once; approximately 25% is in the top ten. RNA was extracted from bulk tissue without any cell sorting. Donors were chemotherapy-naive, newly diagnosed lung cancer surgical patients in China, August–late 2014. The chain carries TRBV6-6 and TRBJ2-1; D call uncertain. The sequencing sample was made of lung tumor tissue. The TCR comes from a man aged 55-75 years with non-small cell lung cancer. CDR3 bases: TGTGCCAGCATGCCTGGCAGCACCCTCTCCTACAATGAGCTGTTCTTC. This translates into CASMPGSTLSYNELFF.